This paragraph covers one T cell receptor beta chain sequence. The antigen is undetermined. This CDR3 is built from 15 residues. The V end lost 6 bases, the J end lost 6 bases, and 18 bases lay between the germline ends. Germline assignment: CDR1 MNHNY and CDR2 SVGAGI (reference sequence). The record originates from a study of T-cell memory formation after mild COVID-19. In the study overall: TCR clusters showed largely donor specificity.

Broader study findings: The finding that pre-infection memory included some responding clones suggested that cross-reactive memory joined.

TCRdb recomputed calls from the 5' RACE reads with MiXCR, one row per CDR3 protein. The data hold roughly 240,000 distinct CDR3 sequences, with around 15% observed a single time. V gene TRBV6-6 combines with J gene TRBJ2-4; TRBD1 or TRBD2 may be the D gene (5 bases each). Input material: PBMCs or a T cell subset sorted from them (not recorded which). This TCR was recovered from a man aged 18 to 30 who had mild COVID-19 (a few samples of this study predate the infection). Cell type and time point are not known. CDR3 bases: TGTGCCAGCAGGGACCTTGGGGACCCCCGAAACATTCAGTACTTC. Translation: CASRDLGDPRNIQYF.